A selection of T cell receptor beta chains follows, all from one sample in a study of human T cells and chemical hapten exposure. TCRdb passed the RACE reads through MiXCR, listing each CDR3 protein once. Of about 90,000 distinct CDR3 sequences in the sample, approximately 10% were seen once. The sample consisted of whole blood, taken in connection with sensitization to the hapten diphenylcyclopropenone (DPC). These receptors came from a woman aged 25 to 39 with alopecia areata. Some clones in this sample may be carry-over from other donors' samples. Each CDR3 is given with its conserved first and last residue. The order of the fields is clone size, V gene, J gene, D gene, CDR3 protein, CDR3 DNA. A D gene is named only where the DNA matches it firmly. Not all rows give a size; the values are once, few, many and, for expanded clones, a class.

-,TRBV6-2/TRBV6-3,TRBJ2-1,TRBD2,CASSYGGSGRAYQFF,TGTGCCAGCAGTTACGGTGGTAGCGGGAGGGCCTATCAGTTCTTC
many,TRBV18,TRBJ1-5,-,CASSPISGANQPQHF,TGTGCCAGCTCACCAATATCAGGGGCCAATCAGCCCCAGCATTTT
many,TRBV5-1,TRBJ1-3,-,CASSPHLGSGNTIYF,TGCGCCAGCAGCCCCCATTTGGGCTCTGGAAACACCATATATTTT
-,TRBV27,TRBJ1-1,-,CASLPRTALMNTEAFF,TGTGCCAGCTTACCGAGGACGGCTCTCATGAACACTGAAGCTTTCTTT
-,TRBV6-5,TRBJ1-5,-,CASGSGDGQPQHF,TGTGCCAGCGGGTCGGGCGATGGTCAGCCCCAGCATTTT
few,TRBV24-1,TRBJ2-3,-,CATSDEKQTSTDTQYF,TGTGCCACCAGTGACGAAAAACAAACTAGCACAGATACGCAGTATTTT
few,TRBV3-1,TRBJ2-1,-,CASSQVGGSYNEQFF,TGTGCCAGCAGCCAGGTAGGGGGCTCCTACAATGAGCAGTTCTTC
-,TRBV3-1,TRBJ2-3,TRBD2,CASSQIRGLAGETQYF,TGTGCCAGCAGCCAGATTCGGGGACTAGCGGGGGAAACGCAGTATTTT
many,TRBV7-2,TRBJ2-2,-,CASSPRQMTWAGELFF,TGTGCCAGCAGCCCCCGACAGATGACCTGGGCCGGGGAGCTGTTTTTT
-,TRBV7-2,TRBJ1-1,-,CASNLRLDTEAFF,TGTGCCAGCAACCTAAGACTGGACACTGAAGCTTTCTTT
many,TRBV2,TRBJ2-6,-,CASSDGTSSSGANVLTF,TGTGCCAGCAGTGACGGGACATCAAGCTCTGGGGCCAACGTCCTGACTTTC
-,TRBV29-1,TRBJ2-3,TRBD2,CSVGLATDTQYF,TGCAGCGTCGGACTAGCGACAGATACGCAGTATTTT
-,TRBV7-2,TRBJ2-3,-,CASSHPGRPTTEF,TGTGCCAGCAGCCATCCTGGACGGCCCACAACCGAGTTT
many,TRBV28,TRBJ2-1,-,CASSLAGTPEQFF,TGTGCCAGCAGTTTAGCGGGGACCCCAGAGCAGTTCTTC
-,TRBV28,TRBJ2-3,-,CVSSRGRGTDTQYF,TGTGTCAGCAGCCGCGGACGGGGCACAGATACGCAGTATTTT
once,TRBV28,TRBJ2-7,-,CASSGPGQPSYEQYF,TGTGCCAGCAGTGGGCCGGGACAACCCTCCTACGAGCAGTACTTC
many,TRBV7-2,TRBJ2-1,-,CASSFLNNEQFF,TGTGCCAGCAGCTTCCTAAACAATGAGCAGTTCTTC
few,TRBV20-1,TRBJ1-1,-,CSARKDTTEAFF,TGCAGTGCTAGAAAAGACACGACTGAAGCTTTCTTT
many,TRBV12-3/TRBV12-4,TRBJ2-2,TRBD2,CASSFLAGGNTGELFF,TGTGCCAGCAGTTTCCTAGCGGGAGGGAACACCGGGGAGCTGTTTTTT
many,TRBV12-5,TRBJ2-1,-,CASGAWNEQFF,TGTGCTAGTGGCGCCTGGAATGAGCAGTTCTTC
-,TRBV7-2,TRBJ2-3,TRBD2,CASSPTGGRLDTQYF,TGTGCCAGCAGCCCTACTGGCGGGAGGTTAGATACGCAGTATTTT
few,TRBV11-2,TRBJ2-3,TRBD2,CASSLDGSGRKDTQYF,TGTGCCAGCAGCTTAGATGGGAGCGGGAGAAAAGATACGCAGTATTTT
-,TRBV29-1,TRBJ2-3,-,CSVSPTDTQYF,TGCAGCGTTTCCCCCACAGATACGCAGTATTTT
few,TRBV28,TRBJ2-7,-,CASSNPSQGAEQYF,TGTGCCAGCAGTAACCCATCACAGGGTGCCGAGCAGTACTTC
-,TRBV7-9,TRBJ2-6,TRBD2,CASSLARGVTPSGANVLTF,TGTGCCAGCAGCTTAGCTCGGGGGGTAACACCCTCTGGGGCCAACGTCCTGACTTTC
many,TRBV11-2,TRBJ2-1,TRBD2,CASSSPGLAGGNEQFF,TGTGCCAGCAGCTCCCCAGGACTAGCGGGGGGAAATGAGCAGTTCTTC
few,TRBV15,TRBJ2-5,-,CATSRGGTGIRETQYF,TGTGCCACCAGCAGAGGGGGGACCGGCATTAGGGAGACCCAGTACTTC
-,TRBV7-9,TRBJ2-3,-,CASRSTGWTDTQYF,TGTGCCAGCAGGTCTACAGGGTGGACAGATACGCAGTATTTT
few,TRBV3-1,TRBJ2-1,TRBD2,CASSQVLAGGPGNEQFF,TGTGCCAGCAGCCAAGTACTAGCGGGGGGGCCGGGAAATGAGCAGTTCTTC
few,TRBV2,TRBJ2-1,-,CASGRASVNNEQFF,TGTGCCAGCGGCAGGGCTAGCGTCAACAATGAGCAGTTCTTC
-,TRBV5-1,TRBJ2-3,TRBD1,CASSLQGGTDTQYF,TGCGCCAGCAGCTTACAGGGGGGCACAGATACGCAGTATTTT
many,TRBV12-3/TRBV12-4,TRBJ1-1,-,CASRPGGSENTEAFF,TGTGCCAGCCGGCCGGGAGGCAGTGAAAACACTGAAGCTTTCTTT
few,TRBV11-2,TRBJ1-3,-,CASNRDVFPRGTIYF,TGTGCCAGCAACAGGGATGTGTTCCCCCGCGGCACCATATATTTT
few,TRBV4-1,TRBJ2-1,TRBD2,CASSLLAGGRNEQFF,TGCGCCAGCAGCCTGCTAGCGGGGGGGAGAAATGAGCAGTTCTTC
few,TRBV6-5,TRBJ2-3,TRBD2,CASSSLLAGGREDTQYF,TGTGCCAGCAGTTCCCTGCTAGCGGGAGGTAGGGAGGATACGCAGTATTTT
-,TRBV28,TRBJ1-1,-,CASGHQSNTEAFF,TGTGCCAGCGGACACCAGTCCAACACTGAAGCTTTCTTT
many,TRBV12-3/TRBV12-4,TRBJ1-6,-,CASSSEQGGNSPLHF,TGTGCCAGCAGTTCCGAACAGGGAGGCAACTCACCCCTCCACTTT
many,TRBV30,TRBJ1-5,TRBD1,CAWSVHRGNQPQHF,TGTGCCTGGAGTGTACACAGGGGAAATCAGCCCCAGCATTTT
few,TRBV28,TRBJ1-5,TRBD1,CASGGQDNQPQHF,TGTGCCAGCGGAGGACAGGACAATCAGCCCCAGCATTTT
few,TRBV30,TRBJ1-3,-,CAWSTGFGNTIYF,TGTGCCTGGAGTACAGGGTTTGGAAACACCATATATTTT
-,TRBV12-3/TRBV12-4,TRBJ2-6,TRBD1,CASSFWTGPASGANVLTF,TGTGCCAGCAGTTTCTGGACAGGTCCCGCCTCTGGGGCCAACGTCCTGACTTTC
many,TRBV30,TRBJ2-1,-,CAWGPRDNEQFF,TGTGCCTGGGGGCCTAGGGACAATGAGCAGTTCTTC
many,TRBV28,TRBJ2-6,-,CASSLQGAGANVLTF,TGTGCCAGCAGTCTGCAGGGTGCTGGGGCCAACGTCCTGACTTTC
few,TRBV28,TRBJ2-7,-,CASCSSYEQYF,TGTGCCAGCTGCAGCTCCTACGAGCAGTACTTC
-,TRBV28,TRBJ1-6,TRBD1,CASSYPRTGDNSPLHF,TGTGCCAGCAGTTACCCCCGGACAGGGGACAATTCACCCCTCCACTTT
many,TRBV29-1,TRBJ1-2,TRBD1,CSAGTGSYYGYTF,TGCAGCGCCGGGACAGGTAGTTACTATGGCTACACCTTC
many,TRBV28,TRBJ2-2,TRBD2,CASSGRLAVYTGELFF,TGTGCCAGCAGTGGAAGACTAGCCGTATACACCGGGGAGCTGTTTTTT